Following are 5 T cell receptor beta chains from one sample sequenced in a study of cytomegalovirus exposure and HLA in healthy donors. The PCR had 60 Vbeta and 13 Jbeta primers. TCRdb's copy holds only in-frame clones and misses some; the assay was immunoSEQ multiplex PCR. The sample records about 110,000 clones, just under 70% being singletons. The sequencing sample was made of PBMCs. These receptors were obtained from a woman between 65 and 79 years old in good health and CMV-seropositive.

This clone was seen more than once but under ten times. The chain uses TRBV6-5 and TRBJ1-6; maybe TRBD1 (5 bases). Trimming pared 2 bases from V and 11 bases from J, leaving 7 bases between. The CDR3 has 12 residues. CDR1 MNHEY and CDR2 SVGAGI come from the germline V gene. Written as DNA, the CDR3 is TGTGCCAGCAGTTACGGGGCCGCACCCCTCCACTTT. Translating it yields CASSYGAAPLHF.

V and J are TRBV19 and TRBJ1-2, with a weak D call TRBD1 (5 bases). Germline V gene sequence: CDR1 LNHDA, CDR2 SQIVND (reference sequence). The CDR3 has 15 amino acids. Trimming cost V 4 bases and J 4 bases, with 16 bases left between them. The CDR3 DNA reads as TGTGCCAGTAGTACGACTTTCAGGGAGGCCTATGGCTACACCTTC. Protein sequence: CASSTTFREAYGYTF.

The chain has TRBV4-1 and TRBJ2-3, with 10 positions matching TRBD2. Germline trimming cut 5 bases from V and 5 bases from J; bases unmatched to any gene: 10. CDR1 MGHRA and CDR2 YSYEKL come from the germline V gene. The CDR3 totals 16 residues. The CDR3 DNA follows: TGCGCCAGCAGCACAGCCAGCGGGGGGGTCGGAGATACGCAGTATTTT. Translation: CASSTASGGVGDTQYF.

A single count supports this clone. The CDR3 is CASSPGGGYGYTF. CDR3 in DNA: TGTGCCAGCAGCCCGGGGGGGGGCTATGGCTACACCTTC. This rearrangement joins TRBV7-3 to TRBJ1-2, with D possibly being TRBD1 (5 bases). Trimming pared 5 bases from V and 4 bases from J, leaving 11 bases between. The V gene's germline CDR1 is SGHTA and CDR2 FQGTGA. The CDR3 length is 13 residues.

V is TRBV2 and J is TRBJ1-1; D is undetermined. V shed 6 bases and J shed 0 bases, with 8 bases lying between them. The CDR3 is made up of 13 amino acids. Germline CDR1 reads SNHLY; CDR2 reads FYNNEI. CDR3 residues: CASSGVVNTEAFF. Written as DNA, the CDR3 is TGTGCCAGCAGCGGAGTCGTGAACACTGAAGCTTTCTTT.